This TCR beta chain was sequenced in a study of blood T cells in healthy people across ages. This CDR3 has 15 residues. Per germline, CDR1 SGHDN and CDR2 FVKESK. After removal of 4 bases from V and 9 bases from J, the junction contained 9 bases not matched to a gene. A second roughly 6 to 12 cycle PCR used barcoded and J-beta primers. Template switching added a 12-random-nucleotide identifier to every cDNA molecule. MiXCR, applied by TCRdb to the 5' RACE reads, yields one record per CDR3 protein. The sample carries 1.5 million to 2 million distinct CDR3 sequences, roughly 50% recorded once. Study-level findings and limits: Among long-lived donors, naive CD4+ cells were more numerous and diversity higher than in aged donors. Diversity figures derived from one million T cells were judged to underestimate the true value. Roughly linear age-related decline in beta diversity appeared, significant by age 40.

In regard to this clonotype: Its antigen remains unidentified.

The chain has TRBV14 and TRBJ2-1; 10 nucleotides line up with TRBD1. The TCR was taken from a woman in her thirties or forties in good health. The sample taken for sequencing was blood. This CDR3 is CASSLTGGRQAEQFF. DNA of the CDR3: TGTGCCAGCAGCCTGACAGGGGGCAGGCAAGCTGAGCAGTTCTTC.